The 24 T cell receptor beta chains given below trace back to one sample, sequenced in a study of T-cell memory formation after mild COVID-19. TCRdb independently ran MiXCR on the 5' RACE reads; one entry per CDR3 protein. The repertoire has about 390,000 distinct CDR3 sequences, approximately 16% of them found once; the top ten carry about 22%. Sequencing was carried out using PBMCs or a T cell subset sorted from them (not recorded which). These receptors originate from a man between 18 and 29 years old who had mild COVID-19 (a few samples of this study predate the infection). Cell type and time point are not known.

This clonotype was counted a few times. V is TRBV20-1 and J is TRBJ1-5; 10 positions match TRBD1. V shed 1 base, J shed 7 bases, and the junction held 4 bases outside the gene matches. The CDR3 runs 14 residues. The germline V gene has CDR1 DFQATT and CDR2 SNEGSKA (reference sequence). This CDR3 reads CSARGGTGAQPQHF. The CDR3 DNA is TGCAGTGCTAGAGGAGGGACAGGGGCGCAGCCCCAGCATTTT.

V is TRBV24-1 and J is TRBJ2-1; possibly TRBD1 or TRBD2 for D (5 bases each). Trimming removed 3 bases from V and 7 bases from J, with 12 bases in between. The CDR3 is made up of 14 amino acids. Per germline, CDR1 KGHDR and CDR2 SFDVKD. The CDR3 bases are TGTGCCACCAGTGATCCCCGGGGACGGAATGAGCAGTTCTTC. It encodes CATSDPRGRNEQFF.

This clonotype was detected only a few times. The V call is TRBV7-2, the J call TRBJ1-4; maybe TRBD1 (6 bases). From germline, CDR1 is SGHTA and CDR2 FQGNSA. This CDR3 has 15 amino acids. The CDR3 here is CASRGVMGAYEKLFF. The DNA for the CDR3 is TGTGCTAGCCGGGGGGTGATGGGGGCGTATGAAAAACTGTTTTTT.

The sample holds many counts of this clonotype. The rearrangement uses TRBV7-9 and TRBJ2-5; D is unclear. The V gene's germline CDR1 is SEHNR and CDR2 FQNEAQ (reference sequence). The CDR3 sequence is 13 residues long. Trimming took off 3 bases at V and 4 bases at J, with 9 bases between the two ends. The CDR3 reads CASSLWAAETQYF. CDR3 bases: TGTGCCAGCAGCTTGTGGGCCGCAGAGACCCAGTACTTC.

The V and J genes are TRBV2 and TRBJ2-7; 7 bases align to TRBD1. The V gene's germline CDR1 is SNHLY and CDR2 FYNNEI. With 6 bases clipped from V and 2 bases from J, the junction kept 7 bases outside the gene matches. This CDR3 spans 14 amino acids. In DNA form, the CDR3 reads TGTGCCAGCAGCCGGGGACAGCTAACCTACGAGCAGTACGTC. Its translation is CASSRGQLTYEQYV.

This chain links TRBV6-5 with TRBJ2-2, with D hard to call. This CDR3 is built from 14 residues. The germline V and J ends were trimmed by 6 bases and 6 bases, with 14 bases remaining between them. The V gene's germline CDR1 is MNHEY and CDR2 SVGAGI. The CDR3 is CASRMSGSPGELFF. The CDR3 nucleotides are TGTGCCAGCAGGATGTCCGGATCCCCCGGGGAGCTGTTTTTT.

This clonotype has a handful of counts. The genes are TRBV5-6 and TRBJ2-5, with 8 bases fitting TRBD2. From germline, CDR1 is SGHDT and CDR2 YYEEEE. This CDR3 is 13 amino acids long. V trimming: 4 bases; J trimming: 7 bases; junction bases outside the gene matches: 6. CDR3 in amino acids: CASSPQSGGTQYF. CDR3 in DNA: TGTGCCAGCAGCCCACAGAGCGGGGGGACCCAGTACTTC.

The sample holds a few counts of this clonotype. The genes are TRBV5-6 and TRBJ2-5; 7 positions match TRBD2. This CDR3 spans 13 amino acids. V shed 4 bases, J shed 6 bases, and the junction held 6 bases outside the gene matches. Per the germline V gene, CDR1 is SGHDT and CDR2 is YYEEEE. The CDR3: CASSLSGEKTQYF. CDR3 bases: TGTGCCAGCAGCCTAAGCGGGGAAAAGACCCAGTACTTC.

This clonotype was detected only a few times. The rearrangement links TRBV20-1 to TRBJ1-4; D gene unclear. Trimming removed 0 bases from V and 8 bases from J, with 13 bases in between. This CDR3 has 14 residues. Germline V gene data show CDR1 as DFQATT and CDR2 as SNEGSKA (reference sequence). The CDR3 spells CSARDQPAEEKLFF. In DNA form, the CDR3 reads TGCAGTGCTAGAGATCAACCGGCCGAGGAAAAACTGTTTTTT.

This clonotype was detected many times. The chain uses TRBV7-2 and TRBJ2-1; weak D call: TRBD2 (7 bases). This CDR3 region has 15 residues. Germline V CDR1 and CDR2: SGHTA, FQGNSA. V lost 5 bases and J 6 bases, leaving 17 bases between the germline ends. The CDR3 spells CASSMWGGAVNEQFF. CDR3 nucleotides: TGTGCCAGCAGCATGTGGGGGGGGGCCGTCAATGAGCAGTTCTTC.

There are many counts of this clonotype. This chain connects TRBV27 to TRBJ2-3; TRBD2 agrees at 7 bases. The CDR3 runs 13 residues. The V gene's germline CDR1 is MNHEY and CDR2 SMNVEV (reference sequence). The J segment lost 3 bases and the V segment lost 7 bases, leaving 4 bases of the junction unmatched. The DNA for the CDR3 is TGTGCCAGCATGGGGGGGGGAACAGATACGCAGTATTTT. This codes for CASMGGGTDTQYF.

This clonotype has more than one count but fewer than ten. The chain employs TRBV7-9 and TRBJ1-5; 8 nucleotides match TRBD1. CDR1 is SEHNR and CDR2 is FQNEAQ in the germline V gene (reference sequence). CDR3 length equals 15 residues. V shed 5 bases, J shed 7 bases, and the junction held 10 bases outside the gene matches. The CDR3 loop reads CASSPPGGEGQPQHF. CDR3 DNA sequence: TGTGCCAGCAGCCCTCCAGGGGGCGAGGGGCAGCCCCAGCATTTT.

This clonotype has just a few counts. The V gene is TRBV2, the J gene TRBJ2-7; a possible D gene is TRBD1 (5 bases). Per the germline V gene, CDR1 is SNHLY and CDR2 is FYNNEI. The CDR3 sequence is 15 residues long. The V end lost 9 bases, the J end lost 2 bases, and 20 bases lay between the germline ends. The CDR3 sequence: CASGPKVMGPYEQYV. Here the CDR3 DNA reads TGTGCCAGTGGCCCCAAGGTTATGGGGCCCTACGAGCAGTACGTC.

The sample holds a few counts of this clonotype. The J gene is TRBJ1-1, the V gene TRBV29-1, with 9 bases lining up with TRBD1. Germline V gives CDR1 SQVTM, CDR2 ANQGSEA. The V gene end was trimmed by 4 bases and the J gene end by 6 bases; junction bases not matched to a gene: 6. The CDR3 totals 13 residues. CDR3 in DNA: TGCAGCGTTGTGGACAGGGGCGAGGCTGAAGCTTTCTTT. It translates to CSVVDRGEAEAFF. The whole variable domain, filled in from reference TRBV29-1 and TRBJ1-1, reads SAVISQKPSRDICQRGTSLTIQCQVDSQVTMMFWYRQQPGQSLTLIATANQGSEATYESGFVIDKFPISRPNLTFSTLTVSNMSPEDSSIYLCSVVDRGEAEAFFGQGTRLTVV.

This clonotype was counted many times. The chain employs TRBV3-1 and TRBJ2-5, with D possibly called TRBD1 or TRBD2 (5 bases each). CDR1 is LGHDT and CDR2 is YNNKEL in the germline V gene (reference sequence). This CDR3 is 13 amino acids long. V gave up 7 bases and J gave up 2 bases, with 11 bases separating them. The CDR3 bases are TGTGCCAGCACCCTCGGGGCTCAAGAGACCCAGTACTTC. Translated, it gives CASTLGAQETQYF.

Points on this clonotype: Sequence at one end of the junction differs from germline and may be a read error. This rearrangement joins TRBV6-5 to TRBJ2-7; 7 positions agree with TRBD1. The length of the CDR3 is 14 residues. In germline, CDR1 is MNHEY, CDR2 SVGAGI. CDR3 amino acids: CASRESLSGTDTTF. The CDR3 bases are TGTGCCAGCAGGGAAAGTCTTTCCGGGACAGACACAACCTTC.

This clonotype came up many times. The J gene is TRBJ1-2, the V gene TRBV6-5; D may be TRBD1 (6 bases). The germline V gene has CDR1 MNHEY and CDR2 SVGAGI. CDR3 length: 19 amino acids. V lost 0 bases and J 5 bases, leaving 25 bases between the germline ends. The CDR3 loop reads CASSYSSSGSGGASYGYTF. The CDR3 bases are TGTGCCAGCAGTTACTCGTCCTCCGGGAGCGGGGGCGCGAGTTATGGCTACACCTTC.

The chain is built from TRBV7-6 and TRBJ2-3; D gene uncertain. The CDR3 sequence is 13 residues long. CDR1 is SGHVS and CDR2 is FNYEAQ in the germline V gene. Trimming took off 4 bases at V and 2 bases at J, with 7 bases between the two ends. In DNA, the CDR3 is TGTGCCAGCAGCTGGTCGGTCACAGATACGCAGTATTTT. As protein: CASSWSVTDTQYF.

CDR3 residues: CASSQDRSGSGANVLTF. In nucleotides, the CDR3 is TGCGCCAGCAGCCAAGATAGGAGTGGATCTGGGGCCAACGTCCTGACTTTC. V is TRBV4-1 and J is TRBJ2-6; D remains ambiguous. Germline CDR1 MGHRA, CDR2 YSYEKL. V dropped 0 bases and J dropped 1 base, with 10 bases sitting between them. The CDR3 sequence is 17 residues long.

The chain combines TRBV20-1 with TRBJ2-3, with 11 bases lining up with TRBD2. CDR1 and CDR2 (germline): DFQATT, SNEGSKA (reference sequence). V lost 0 bases, J lost 3 bases, and 5 bases stayed unmatched. This CDR3 is 16 amino acids long. The CDR3 coding sequence is TGCAGTGCTAGAGATTTTAGCGGGGGGGCGACAGATACGCAGTATTTT. Translating gives CSARDFSGGATDTQYF.

The chain combines TRBV12-5 with TRBJ1-1; 7 nucleotides align to TRBD1. Germline V CDR1 and CDR2: LGHNT, FRNRAP. V lost 7 bases and J lost 5; bases outside the gene matches: 7. The CDR3 consists of 13 residues. This CDR3 is CASVEGAQTEAFF. The CDR3 nucleotides read TGTGCTAGTGTCGAGGGGGCGCAGACTGAAGCTTTCTTT. The variable domain in full, with the rest retrieved from reference TRBV12-5 and TRBJ1-1, is DARVTQTPRHKVTEMGQEVTMRCQPILGHNTVFWYRQTMMQGLELLAYFRNRAPLDDSGMPKDRFSAEMPDATLATLKIQPSEPRDSAVYFCASVEGAQTEAFFGQGTRLTVV.

The sample holds a few counts of this clonotype. This chain connects TRBV20-1 to TRBJ2-2; D is perhaps TRBD1 or TRBD2 (5 bases each). The CDR3 is 13 amino acids. Germline CDR1 is DFQATT and CDR2 is SNEGSKA (reference sequence). The V end was cut by 5 bases, the J end by 5 bases, with 12 bases between. The CDR3 spells CSAPEGPTGELFF. CDR3 in DNA: TGCAGTGCTCCAGAGGGACCTACCGGGGAGCTGTTTTTT.

This clonotype was recorded many times. J is TRBJ2-1 and V is TRBV6-6; the D is unclear. CDR1 and CDR2 (germline): MNHNY, SVGAGI (reference sequence). V lost 5 bases and J lost 12, with 14 bases in between. This CDR3 is built from 12 residues. For the CDR3, the DNA is TGTGCCAGCAGTCAAGACCAAACGGGGCAGTTCTTC. Its protein product is CASSQDQTGQFF.

This clonotype showed up many times. The chain has TRBV6-5 and TRBJ1-2; tentatively, D is TRBD1 (6 bases). V was trimmed by 6 bases and J by 4 bases, leaving 18 bases between them. Germline V gene data show CDR1 as MNHEY and CDR2 as SVGAGI. This CDR3 spans 15 amino acids. DNA for the CDR3: TGTGCCAGCAGGGATGGAGGGGGTGGAGGCTATGGCTACACCTTC. Translating it yields CASRDGGGGGYGYTF.